This T cell receptor (beta chain) emerged from a study of synovial regulatory T cells in juvenile arthritis. Findings of the study overall: iaTreg TCR repertoires were largely private across patients and partially overlapped synovial Teff and blood CPL.

Median age 11.6 years (roughly 2.1-22.9); median disease duration about seven years (0.2-19.1). The protocol was immunoSEQ multiplex PCR, while the TCRdb copy is restricted to in-frame clones and leaves out a portion. The sample has about 10,000 clones. For this clone: No antigen is known for it.

CDR3 length equals 14 residues. DNA is not on record. Per the germline V gene, CDR1 is LNHDA and CDR2 is SQIVND (reference sequence). The clonotype was recovered from a donor younger than 30 with juvenile idiopathic arthritis. Sequenced material: Treg cells from blood. Regarding subset: remaining (HLA-DR-negative) circulating blood Treg cells. V and J are TRBV19 and TRBJ1-1. CDR3 sequence reads: CASSIPGMNTEAFF.